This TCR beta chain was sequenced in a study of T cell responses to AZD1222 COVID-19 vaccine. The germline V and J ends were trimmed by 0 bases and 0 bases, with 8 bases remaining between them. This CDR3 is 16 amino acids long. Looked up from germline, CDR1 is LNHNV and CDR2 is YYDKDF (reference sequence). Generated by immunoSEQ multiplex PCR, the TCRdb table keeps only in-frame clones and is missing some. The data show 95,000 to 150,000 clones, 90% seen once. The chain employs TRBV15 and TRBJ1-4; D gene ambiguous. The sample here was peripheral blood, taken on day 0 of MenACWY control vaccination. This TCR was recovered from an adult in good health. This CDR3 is CATSRDHPATNEKLFF. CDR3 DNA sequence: TGTGCCACCAGCAGAGATCACCCCGCAACTAATGAAAAACTGTTTTTT.